This T cell receptor (beta chain) emerged from a study of T cells after yellow fever vaccination. Overall study: Some fractions had low cell numbers, and these were prepared with SMART-Seq v4 Ultra Low Input. Regarding the study as a whole: Booster sampling recovered most clones from primary vaccination (96% CD4, approximately 90% CD8). Clonotype sharing between CD4 and CD8 compartments was small.

This clonotype was observed a handful of times. Its antigen remains unidentified. The CDR3 has 13 amino acids. V shed 6 bases, J shed 6 bases, and the junction held 6 bases outside the gene matches. Germline CDR1 is MNHNY and CDR2 is SVGAGI (reference sequence). One entry per CDR3 protein, called by TCRdb with MiXCR from the 5' RACE reads. The sample has about 170,000 distinct CDR3 sequences; about 6% are singletons. The source material was CD4+ T cells sorted from PBMCs, sampled on the day of the first yellow fever vaccination. The chain combines TRBV6-6 with TRBJ1-2; TRBD1 agrees at 8 bases. The TCR was taken from a man younger than 35 who received the YFV17D yellow fever vaccine. The CDR3 region has the DNA TGTGCCAGCAGGGGGACAGGCCCGGATGGCTACACCTTC. As protein: CASRGTGPDGYTF.